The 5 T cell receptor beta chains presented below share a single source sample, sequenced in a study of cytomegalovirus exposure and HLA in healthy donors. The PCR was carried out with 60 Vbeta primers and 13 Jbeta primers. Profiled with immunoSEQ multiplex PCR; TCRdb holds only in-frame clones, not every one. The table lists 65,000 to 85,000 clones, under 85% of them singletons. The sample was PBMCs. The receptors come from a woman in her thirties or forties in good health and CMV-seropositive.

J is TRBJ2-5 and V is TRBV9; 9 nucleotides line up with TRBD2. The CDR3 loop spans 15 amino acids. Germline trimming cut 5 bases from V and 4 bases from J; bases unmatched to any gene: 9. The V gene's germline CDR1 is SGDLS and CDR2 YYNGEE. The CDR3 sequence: CASSPGAGGRETQYF. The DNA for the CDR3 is TGTGCCAGCAGTCCCGGGGCGGGGGGGCGAGAGACCCAGTACTTC.

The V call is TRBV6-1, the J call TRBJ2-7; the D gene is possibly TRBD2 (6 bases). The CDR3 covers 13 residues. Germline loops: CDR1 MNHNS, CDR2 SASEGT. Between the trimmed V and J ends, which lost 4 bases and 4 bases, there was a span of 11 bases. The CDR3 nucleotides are TGTGCCAGCAGTGCCGCGGGATTTTACGAGCAGTACTTC. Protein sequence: CASSAAGFYEQYF.

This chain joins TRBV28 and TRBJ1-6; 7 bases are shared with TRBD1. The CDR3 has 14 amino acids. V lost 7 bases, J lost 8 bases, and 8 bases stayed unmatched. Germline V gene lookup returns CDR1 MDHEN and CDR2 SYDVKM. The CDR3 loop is CASTFRQGHSPLHF. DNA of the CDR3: TGTGCCAGCACCTTTAGACAGGGCCATTCACCCCTCCACTTT.

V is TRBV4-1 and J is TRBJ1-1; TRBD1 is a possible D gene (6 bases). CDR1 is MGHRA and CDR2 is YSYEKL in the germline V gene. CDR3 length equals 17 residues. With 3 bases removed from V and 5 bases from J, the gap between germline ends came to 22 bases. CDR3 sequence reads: CASSQEEGQGQGTEAFF. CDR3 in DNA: TGCGCCAGCAGCCAGGAGGAAGGGCAGGGGCAGGGAACTGAAGCTTTCTTT.

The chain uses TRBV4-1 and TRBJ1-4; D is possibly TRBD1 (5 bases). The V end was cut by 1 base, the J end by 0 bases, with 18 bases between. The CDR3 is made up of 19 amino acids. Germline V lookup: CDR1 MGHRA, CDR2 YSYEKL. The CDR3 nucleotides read TGCGCCAGCAGCCAAGTTATTTCGGGACTGCTAGCAACTAATGAAAAACTGTTTTTT. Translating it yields CASSQVISGLLATNEKLFF.